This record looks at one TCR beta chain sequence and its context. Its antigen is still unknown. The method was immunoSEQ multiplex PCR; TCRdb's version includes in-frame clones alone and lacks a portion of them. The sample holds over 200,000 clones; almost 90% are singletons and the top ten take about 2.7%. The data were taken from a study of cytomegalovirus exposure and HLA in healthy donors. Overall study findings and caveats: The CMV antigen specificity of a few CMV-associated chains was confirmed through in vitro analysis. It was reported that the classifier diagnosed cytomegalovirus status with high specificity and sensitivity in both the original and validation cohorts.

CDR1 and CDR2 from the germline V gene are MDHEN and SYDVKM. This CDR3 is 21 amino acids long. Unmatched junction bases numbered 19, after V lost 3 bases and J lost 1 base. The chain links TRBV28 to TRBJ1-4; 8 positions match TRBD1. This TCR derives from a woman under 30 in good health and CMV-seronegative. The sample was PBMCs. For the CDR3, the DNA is TGTGCCAGCAGTTTGGGCCTCAGAGGCAGGGGGCGGGAAATAACTAATGAAAAACTGTTTTTT. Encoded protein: CASSLGLRGRGREITNEKLFF.